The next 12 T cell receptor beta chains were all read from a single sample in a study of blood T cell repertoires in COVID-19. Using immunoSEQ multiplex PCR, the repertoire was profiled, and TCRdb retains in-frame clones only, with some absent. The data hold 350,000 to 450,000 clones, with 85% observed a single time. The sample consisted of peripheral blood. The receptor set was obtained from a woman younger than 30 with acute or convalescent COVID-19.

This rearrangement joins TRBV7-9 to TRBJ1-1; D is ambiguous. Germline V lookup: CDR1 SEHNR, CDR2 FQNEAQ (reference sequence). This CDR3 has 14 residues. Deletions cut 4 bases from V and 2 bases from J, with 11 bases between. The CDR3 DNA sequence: TGTGCCAGCAGCTCGCCGACACCCAACACTGAAGCTTTCTTT. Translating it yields CASSSPTPNTEAFF.

CDR3 sequence: CASSLAVDRGYF. The CDR3 bases are TGTGCCAGCAGCTTAGCGGTGGACAGGGGCTACTTC. The genes are TRBV7-9 and TRBJ2-5, with 9 bases that match TRBD1. V trimming: 0 bases; J trimming: 14 bases; junction bases outside the gene matches: 4. The CDR3 has 12 amino acids. Germline V lookup: CDR1 SEHNR, CDR2 FQNEAQ (reference sequence).

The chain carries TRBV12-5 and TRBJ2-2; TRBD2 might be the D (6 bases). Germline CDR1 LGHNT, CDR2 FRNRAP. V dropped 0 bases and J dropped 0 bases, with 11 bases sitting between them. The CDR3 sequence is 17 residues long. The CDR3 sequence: CASGLVLGGSNTGELFF. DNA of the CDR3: TGTGCTAGTGGTTTGGTACTTGGGGGGTCGAACACCGGGGAGCTGTTTTTT.

CDR3 residues: CATETTTGELFF. The CDR3 nucleotides are TGTGCCACCGAGACGACTACCGGGGAGCTGTTTTTT. The chain has TRBV24-1 and TRBJ2-2; D is unclear. V was trimmed by 9 bases and J by 5 bases, leaving 9 bases between them. The CDR3 is 12 amino acids. Germline CDR1 reads KGHDR; CDR2 reads SFDVKD.

The CDR3 reads CATKTPGHLIRGEKLFF. The CDR3 bases are TGTGCCACTAAAACCCCGGGACACCTTATCAGGGGTGAAAAACTGTTTTTT. The chain has TRBV24-1 and TRBJ1-4; a possible D gene is TRBD1 (6 bases). The CDR3 is 17 amino acids. The germline CDR1 and CDR2 sequences are KGHDR and SFDVKD. Trimming cost V 10 bases and J 7 bases, with 27 bases left between them.

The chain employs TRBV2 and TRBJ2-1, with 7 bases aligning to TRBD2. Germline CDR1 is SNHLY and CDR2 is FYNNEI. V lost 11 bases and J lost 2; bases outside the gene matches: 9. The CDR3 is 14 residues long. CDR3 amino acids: CASYRGEAYNEQFF. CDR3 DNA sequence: TGTGCCTCGTACCGGGGGGAGGCCTACAATGAGCAGTTCTTC.

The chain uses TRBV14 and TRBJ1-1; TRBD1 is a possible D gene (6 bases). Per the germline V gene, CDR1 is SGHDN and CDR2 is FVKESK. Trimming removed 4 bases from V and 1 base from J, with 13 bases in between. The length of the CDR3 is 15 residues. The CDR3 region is CASSRRDNWNTEAFF. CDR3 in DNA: TGTGCCAGCAGCCGACGGGACAATTGGAACACTGAAGCTTTCTTT.

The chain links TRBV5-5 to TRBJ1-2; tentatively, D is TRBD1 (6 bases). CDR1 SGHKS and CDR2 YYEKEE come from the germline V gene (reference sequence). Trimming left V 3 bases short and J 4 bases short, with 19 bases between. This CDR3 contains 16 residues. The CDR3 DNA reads TGTGCCAGCAGCTCGCCAGCGGGACACCAGTTCTATGGCTACACCTTC. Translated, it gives CASSSPAGHQFYGYTF.

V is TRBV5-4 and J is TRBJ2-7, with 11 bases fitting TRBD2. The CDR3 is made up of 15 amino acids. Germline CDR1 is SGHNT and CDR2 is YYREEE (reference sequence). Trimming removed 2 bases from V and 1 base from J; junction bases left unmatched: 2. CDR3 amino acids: CASSFSGGGSYEQYF. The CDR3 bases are TGTGCCAGCAGCTTTAGCGGGGGGGGTTCCTACGAGCAGTACTTC.

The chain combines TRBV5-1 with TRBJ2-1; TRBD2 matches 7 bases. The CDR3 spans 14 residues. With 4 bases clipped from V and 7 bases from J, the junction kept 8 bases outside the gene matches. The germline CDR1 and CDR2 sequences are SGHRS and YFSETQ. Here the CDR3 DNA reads TGCGCCAGCAGCAACCCTGGCGGGAGTAATGAGCAGTTCTTC. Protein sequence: CASSNPGGSNEQFF. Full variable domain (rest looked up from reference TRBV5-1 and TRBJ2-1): KAGVTQTPRYLIKTRGQQVTLSCSPISGHRSVSWYQQTPGQGLQFLFEYFSETQRNKGNFPGRFSGRQFSNSRSEMNVSTLELGDSALYLCASSNPGGSNEQFFGPGTRLTVL.

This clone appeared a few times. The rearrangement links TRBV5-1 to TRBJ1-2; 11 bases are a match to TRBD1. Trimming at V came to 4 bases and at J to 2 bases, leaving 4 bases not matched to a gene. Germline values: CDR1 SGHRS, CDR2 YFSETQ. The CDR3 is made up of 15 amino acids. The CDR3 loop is CASSQGTGGNYGYTF. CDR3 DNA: TGCGCCAGCAGCCAAGGGACAGGGGGAAACTATGGCTACACCTTC. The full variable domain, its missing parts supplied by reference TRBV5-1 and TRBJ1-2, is KAGVTQTPRYLIKTRGQQVTLSCSPISGHRSVSWYQQTPGQGLQFLFEYFSETQRNKGNFPGRFSGRQFSNSRSEMNVSTLELGDSALYLCASSQGTGGNYGYTFGSGTRLTVV.

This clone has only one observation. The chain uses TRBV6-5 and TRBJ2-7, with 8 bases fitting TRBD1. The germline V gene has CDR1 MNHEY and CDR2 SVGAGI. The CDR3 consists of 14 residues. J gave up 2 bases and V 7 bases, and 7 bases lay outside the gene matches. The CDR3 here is CASNYGQGTYEQYF. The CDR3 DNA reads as TGTGCCAGCAACTATGGACAGGGAACCTACGAGCAGTACTTC.